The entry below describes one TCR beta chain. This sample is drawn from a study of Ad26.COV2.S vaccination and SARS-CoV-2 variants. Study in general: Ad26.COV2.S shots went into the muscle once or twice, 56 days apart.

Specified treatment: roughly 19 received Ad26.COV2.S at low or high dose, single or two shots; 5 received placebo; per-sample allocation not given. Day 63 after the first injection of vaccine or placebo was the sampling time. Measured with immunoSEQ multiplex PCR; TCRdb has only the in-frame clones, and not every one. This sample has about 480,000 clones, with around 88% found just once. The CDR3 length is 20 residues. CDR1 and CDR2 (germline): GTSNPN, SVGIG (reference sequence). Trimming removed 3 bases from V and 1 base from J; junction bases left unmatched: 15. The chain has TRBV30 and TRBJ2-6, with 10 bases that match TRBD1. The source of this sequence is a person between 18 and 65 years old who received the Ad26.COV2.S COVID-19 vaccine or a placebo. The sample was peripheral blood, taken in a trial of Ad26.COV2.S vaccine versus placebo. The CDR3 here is CAWSPHKTGGWVSGANVLTF. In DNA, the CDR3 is TGTGCCTGGAGCCCCCACAAGACAGGGGGCTGGGTTTCTGGGGCCAACGTCCTGACTTTC.